The source of this T cell receptor beta chain is a study of breast tumors, draining lymph nodes, adjacent tissues (dated by TCRdb to the mid-2010s). About the study as a whole: The study compared TCR beta repertoires across tumor, adjacent nontumor tissue and axillary lymph nodes from breast cancer patients. In human breast cancer, the study set out to evaluate how tumor, surrounding tissue and draining lymph node repertoires relate to one another and whether T cells may move between these sites. Results the study describes overall, beyond this receptor: Tumor T-cell repertoires showed less diversity than lymph node repertoires and more diversity than nontumor tissue repertoires, and tumor T-cell repertoires showed preferential V and J gene usage. Rather than being directly demonstrated, the conclusion that tumor T cells originate in lymph nodes was presented as consistent with a hypothesis. Tumor and nontumor tissue repertoires were significantly more similar in luminal-like than in basal-like breast cancer. The data were considered consistent with the idea that most tumor T cells come from the lymph node and then expand in tumor tissue.

The CDR3 measures 15 amino acids from cysteine to phenylalanine. Solely the CDR3 DNA is kept, with 45 bases framed from the first base. The germline V gene supplies CDR1 MRHNA and CDR2 SNTAGT. The junction carries 11 bases between V and J, which are trimmed by 7 bases and 1 base respectively. This clonotype was seen ten or more times. Its antigen is currently not known. The sample holds no much larger clone one base away, and base qualities are not on file. Reads for this sample came from an Illumina HiSeq 2000. Multiplex PCR amplification was used to generate the TCR beta chain libraries. High-throughput sequencing was used to analyze the amplified TCR beta chain products. The raw public reads went through TCRdb reprocessing: fastp at Q25, MiXCR clone calling, in-frame beta chains kept. Entries that share a CDR3 protein sequence are merged under the most common genes and DNA. The sample profile shows about 180,000 distinct CDR3 sequences; about 30% of them were found once. The top ten clonotypes cover around 4.5% of the sample.

Lymph node samples were obtained from the axillary draining lymph nodes of breast cancer patients. The sequence was obtained from a female donor with breast cancer. Some clones in this sample may be carry-over from other donors' samples. Material for sequencing was axillary lymph node tissue. The sequence is built from TRBV6-4 and TRBJ2-6; the D gene is not confidently resolved. The base sequence is TGTGCCAGCAAACTTGGCGCATCTGGGGCCAACGTCCTGACTTTC. It codes for CASKLGASGANVLTF.